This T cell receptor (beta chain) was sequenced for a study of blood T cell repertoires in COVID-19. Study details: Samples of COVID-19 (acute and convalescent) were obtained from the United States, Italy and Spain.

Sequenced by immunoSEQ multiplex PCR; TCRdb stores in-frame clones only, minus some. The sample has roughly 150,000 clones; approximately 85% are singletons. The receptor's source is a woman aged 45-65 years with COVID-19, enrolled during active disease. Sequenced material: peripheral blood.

CDR3 bases: TGCGCCAGCAGCCATGGGCCTAGCACAGATACGCAGTATTTT. Its translation: CASSHGPSTDTQYF. The gene calls are TRBV4-1 and TRBJ2-3; D is uncertain. V gave up 3 bases and J gave up 0 bases, with 7 bases separating them. CDR1 and CDR2 from the germline V gene are MGHRA and YSYEKL. This CDR3 is 14 amino acids long.